The text below deals with one TCR beta chain. It has no known antigen specificity. No base quality information exists; no much larger clone differs at one position. These data belong to a study of chemoradiotherapy in HPV16-positive cancers (dated by TCRdb to between 2021 and 2022). For context, the study as a whole: Candidate HPV-specific T-cell clones and common TCR motifs were defined by functional T-cell assays performed on cells from a couple of HPV16-positive patients. The study asked whether T-cell immunity to the HPV oncoproteins E6 and E7 changes during chemoradiotherapy and whether this immunity affects survival. The candidate HPV-specific TCRs and motifs were subsequently tracked in TCR repertoires obtained from about 79 patients with HPV-related cancers. Overall study outcomes, separate from this receptor: Expansion of candidate HPV-specific clones and E7-related TCR motifs was observed in the tumor microenvironment during treatment, whereas no such expansion was observed for non-HPV-specific T cells. The functional definition of HPV-specific T cells came from only a couple of HPV16-positive patients, and the survival association was reported for HPV16-positive patients. Among HPV16-positive patients, expansion of HPV-responsive T cells during chemoradiotherapy was associated with better recurrence-free survival.

Repertoires were sampled multiple times during chemoradiotherapy, which allowed clonal expansion in the tumor microenvironment to be followed. As encoded in the germline V gene, CDR1 is SGHVS while CDR2 is FQNEAQ. Germline trimming amounts to 5 bases on V and 2 bases on J, with 11 as the count of junction bases outside the gene matches. Measured from the cysteine to the phenylalanine, the CDR3 is 17 residues long. The only DNA kept is the CDR3, 51 bases in frame from the first base. Libraries were prepared through the immunoSEQ multiplex PCR assay. In its TCRdb copy, this immuneACCESS table keeps in-frame sequences only and misses some clones. Where compared with another copy, unresolved V genes explain less than half of these, and the others have no known cause. The sample contains tens of thousands of clones, around 87% of them found a single time. The ten largest clonotypes hold about 2.1% of the sample.

The sample consisted of blood, taken from a patient who underwent chemoradiotherapy. The origin of this receptor is a human donor with HPV-associated anogenital cancer. Recombination linked TRBV7-8 to TRBJ2-1, with 8 bases matching TRBD2. The CDR3 region has the sequence CASSNAGTRITYNEQFF. The bases read TGTGCCAGCAGCAACGCCGGGACTAGAATTACCTACAATGAGCAGTTCTTC.